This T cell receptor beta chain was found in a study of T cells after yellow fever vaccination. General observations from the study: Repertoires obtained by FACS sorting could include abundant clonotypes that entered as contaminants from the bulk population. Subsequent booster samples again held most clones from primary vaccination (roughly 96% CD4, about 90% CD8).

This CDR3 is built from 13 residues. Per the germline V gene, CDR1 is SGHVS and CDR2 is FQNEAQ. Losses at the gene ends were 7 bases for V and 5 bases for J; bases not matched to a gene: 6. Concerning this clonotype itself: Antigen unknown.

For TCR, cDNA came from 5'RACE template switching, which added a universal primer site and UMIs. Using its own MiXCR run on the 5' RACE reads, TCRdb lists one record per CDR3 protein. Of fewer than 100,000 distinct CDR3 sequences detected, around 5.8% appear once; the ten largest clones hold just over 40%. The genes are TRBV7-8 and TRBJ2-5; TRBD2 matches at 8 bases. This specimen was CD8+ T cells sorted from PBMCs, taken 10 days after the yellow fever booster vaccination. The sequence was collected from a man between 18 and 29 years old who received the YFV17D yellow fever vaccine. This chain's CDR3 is CASNRGLAETQYF. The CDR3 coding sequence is TGTGCCAGCAACCGAGGACTAGCTGAGACCCAGTACTTC.